This T cell receptor beta chain appears in the sequencing data of a study of early T cells in non-severe SARS-CoV-2 infection. Study at large: Investigators sequenced bulk RNA drawn from unsorted whole blood, and chains remained unpaired.

TCRdb used MiXCR to reprocess the 5' RACE reads, holding one entry per CDR3 protein. The sample shows about 48,000 distinct CDR3 sequences, around 14% of them seen only once. Trimming stripped 0 bases from V and 6 bases from J, with 9 bases between. CDR1 SGHAT and CDR2 FQNNGV come from the germline V gene. The CDR3 length is 14 residues. This clonotype was observed at least ten times. The chain combines TRBV11-2 with TRBJ2-1; D unresolved. The sample was whole blood. The clonotype originates from an adult who was a healthcare worker with PCR-confirmed SARS-CoV-2 infection or an uninfected control (not recorded which). CDR3 amino acids: CASSLDQPSNEQFF. CDR3 bases: TGTGCCAGCAGCTTAGATCAGCCGTCCAATGAGCAGTTCTTC.